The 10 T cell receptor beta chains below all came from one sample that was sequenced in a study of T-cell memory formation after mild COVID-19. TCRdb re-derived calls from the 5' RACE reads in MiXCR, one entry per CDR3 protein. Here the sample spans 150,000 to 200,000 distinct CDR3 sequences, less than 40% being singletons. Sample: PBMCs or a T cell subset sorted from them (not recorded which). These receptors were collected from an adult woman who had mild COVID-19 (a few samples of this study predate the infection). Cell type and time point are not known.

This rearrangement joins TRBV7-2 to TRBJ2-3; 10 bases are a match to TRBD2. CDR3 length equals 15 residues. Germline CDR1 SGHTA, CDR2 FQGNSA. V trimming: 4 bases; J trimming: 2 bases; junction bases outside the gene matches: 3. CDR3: CASSSLAGDTDTQYF. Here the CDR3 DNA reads TGTGCCAGCAGCTCCCTAGCGGGGGACACAGATACGCAGTATTTT.

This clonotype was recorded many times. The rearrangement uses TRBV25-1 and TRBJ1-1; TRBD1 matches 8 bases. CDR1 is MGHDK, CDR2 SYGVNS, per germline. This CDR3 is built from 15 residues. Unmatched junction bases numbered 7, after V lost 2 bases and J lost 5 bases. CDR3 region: CASSELRQGKTEAFF. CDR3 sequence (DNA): TGTGCCAGCAGTGAACTCCGACAGGGGAAGACTGAAGCTTTCTTT.

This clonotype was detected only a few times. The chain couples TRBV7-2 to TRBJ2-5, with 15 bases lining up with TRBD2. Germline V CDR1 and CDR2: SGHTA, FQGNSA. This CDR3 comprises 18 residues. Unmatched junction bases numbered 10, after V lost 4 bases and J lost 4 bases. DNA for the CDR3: TGTGCCAGCAGCTCCGGACTAGCGGGAGGGCCTGTGGGAGAGACCCAGTACTTC. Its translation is CASSSGLAGGPVGETQYF. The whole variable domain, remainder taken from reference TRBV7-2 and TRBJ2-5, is GAGVSQSPSNKVTEKGKDVELRCDPISGHTALYWYRQSLGQGLEFLIYFQGNSAPDKSGLPSDRFSAERTGGSVSTLTIQRTQQEDSAVYLCASSSGLAGGPVGETQYFGPGTRLLVL.

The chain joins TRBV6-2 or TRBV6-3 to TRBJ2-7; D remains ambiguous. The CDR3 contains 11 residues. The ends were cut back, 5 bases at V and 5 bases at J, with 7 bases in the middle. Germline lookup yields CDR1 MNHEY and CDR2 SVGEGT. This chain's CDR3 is CASSRYHEQYF. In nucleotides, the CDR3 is TGTGCCAGCAGTCGTTATCACGAGCAGTACTTC.

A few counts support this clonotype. CDR3 bases: TGTGCCAGCAGCTTCGCTTATATAAGTAACCCAGGCAGGGGGGAAGATACGCAGTATTTT. Translation gives CASSFAYISNPGRGEDTQYF. The rearrangement links TRBV11-2 to TRBJ2-3, with D possibly TRBD1 on 7 matching bases. The CDR3 covers 20 residues. V lost 3 bases, J lost 5 bases, and 30 bases lay in between. Looked up from germline, CDR1 is SGHAT and CDR2 is FQNNGV.

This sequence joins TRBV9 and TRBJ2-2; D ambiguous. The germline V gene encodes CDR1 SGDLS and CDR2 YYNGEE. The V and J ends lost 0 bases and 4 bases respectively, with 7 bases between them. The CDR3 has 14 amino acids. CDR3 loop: CASSVGVSTGELFF. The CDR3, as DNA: TGTGCCAGCAGCGTAGGCGTCAGCACCGGGGAGCTGTTTTTT.

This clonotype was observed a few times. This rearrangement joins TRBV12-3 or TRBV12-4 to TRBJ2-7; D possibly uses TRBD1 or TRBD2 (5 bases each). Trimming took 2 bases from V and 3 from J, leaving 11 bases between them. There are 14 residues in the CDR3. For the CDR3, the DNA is TGTGCCAGCAGTTTATGGGGGACCATCTACGAGCAGTACTTC. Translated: CASSLWGTIYEQYF.

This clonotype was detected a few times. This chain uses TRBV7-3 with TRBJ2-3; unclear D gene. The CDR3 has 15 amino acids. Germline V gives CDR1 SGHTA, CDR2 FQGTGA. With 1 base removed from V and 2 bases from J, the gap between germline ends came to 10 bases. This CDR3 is CASSLNFRATDTQYF. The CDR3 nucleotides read TGTGCCAGCAGCTTAAACTTCAGAGCCACAGATACGCAGTATTTT.

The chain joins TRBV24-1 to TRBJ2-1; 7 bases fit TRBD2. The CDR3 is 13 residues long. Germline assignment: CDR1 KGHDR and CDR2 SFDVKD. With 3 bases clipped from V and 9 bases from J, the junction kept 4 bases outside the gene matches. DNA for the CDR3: TGTGCCACCAGTGATCCTGGGGGGGGTGAGCAGTTCTTC. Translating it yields CATSDPGGGEQFF.

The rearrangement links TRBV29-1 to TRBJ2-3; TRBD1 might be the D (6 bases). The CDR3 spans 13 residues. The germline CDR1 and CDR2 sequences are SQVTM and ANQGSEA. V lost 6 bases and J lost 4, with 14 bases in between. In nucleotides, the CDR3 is TGCAGCGTGGGACATTCGGGCGCAGATACGCAGTATTTT. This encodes CSVGHSGADTQYF.